A selection of T cell receptor beta chains follows, all from one sample in a study of blood T cell repertoires in COVID-19. Libraries were prepared by immunoSEQ multiplex PCR; TCRdb keeps only in-frame clonotypes and omits some of them. The data contain under 300,000 clones, around 90% of them singletons. The sample comprised peripheral blood. The receptors were gathered from a man in his thirties or forties with COVID-19, enrolled during active disease. Each CDR3 is given with its conserved first and last residue. A D gene is named only where the DNA matches it firmly. A row's size may be missing; if present it is once, few, many or a size class.

len | abundance | j_gene | d_gene | v_gene | CDR3aa | CDR3nt
16 | - | TRBJ2-4 | - | TRBV28 | CASSPPVEGGRDIQYF | TGTGCCAGCAGTCCCCCAGTAGAGGGGGGGAGAGACATTCAGTACTTC
14 | - | TRBJ2-5 | - | TRBV25-1 | CASSELYPKETQYF | TGTGCCAGCAGTGAACTCTACCCCAAAGAGACCCAGTACTTC
16 | - | TRBJ2-5 | - | TRBV9 | CASSVFPQGVGETQYF | TGTGCCAGCAGCGTATTCCCCCAAGGGGTGGGAGAGACCCAGTACTTC
14 | once | TRBJ1-2 | TRBD1 | TRBV7-6 | CASSSGTGSYGYTF | TGTGCCAGCAGCTCCGGGACAGGGAGCTATGGCTACACCTTC
14 | - | TRBJ1-2 | - | TRBV5-6 | CASSSMAREQSYTF | TGTGCCAGCAGCTCTATGGCCCGGGAGCAGTCCTACACCTTC
15 | - | TRBJ2-2 | - | TRBV5-6 | CASNRETANTGELFF | TGTGCCAGCAACCGGGAGACCGCGAACACCGGGGAGCTGTTTTTT
13 | - | TRBJ1-6 | - | TRBV6-4 | CASSDRTGGPLHF | TGTGCCAGCAGTGACAGGACCGGGGGACCCCTCCACTTT
17 | - | TRBJ2-2 | - | TRBV4-1 | CASSQDTGPANTGELFF | TGCGCCAGCAGCCAAGATACAGGCCCAGCGAACACCGGGGAGCTGTTTTTT
14 | - | TRBJ2-1 | - | TRBV2 | CASQGFSSYNEQFF | TGTGCCAGCCAGGGTTTTAGCTCCTACAATGAGCAGTTCTTC
13 | - | TRBJ1-5 | - | TRBV30 | CAWGLDLRQPQHF | TGTGCCTGGGGCCTCGACCTGAGGCAGCCCCAGCATTTT
16 | - | TRBJ1-3 | - | TRBV5-1 | CASSLEAGASGNTIYF | TGCGCCAGCAGCTTGGAGGCGGGGGCATCAGGAAACACCATATATTTT
18 | - | TRBJ1-4 | TRBD1 | TRBV23-1 | CASSQSDWTGGGGEKLFF | TGCGCCAGCAGTCAATCGGACTGGACAGGGGGCGGTGGTGAAAAACTGTTTTTT
15 | - | TRBJ1-6 | - | TRBV5-4 | CASTAFGSGNSPLHF | TGTGCCAGCACCGCCTTTGGCAGCGGTAATTCACCCCTCCACTTT
18 | - | TRBJ2-1 | - | TRBV6-2/TRBV6-3 | CASSYPPLVARSYNEQFF | TGTGCCAGCAGTTACCCGCCCTTGGTAGCGAGGTCCTACAATGAGCAGTTCTTC
13 | - | TRBJ1-1 | TRBD1 | TRBV12-3/TRBV12-4 | CASRSTGSSEAFF | TGTGCCAGCAGATCGACAGGGTCCTCTGAAGCTTTCTTT
18 | - | TRBJ2-1 | - | TRBV29-1 | CSVDTGFLPGDTNNEQFF | TGCAGCGTTGACACCGGTTTTCTTCCCGGGGACACGAACAATGAGCAGTTCTTC
15 | - | TRBJ1-1 | - | TRBV3-1/TRBV3-2 | CASSQASQGFSEAFF | TGTGCCAGCAGCCAAGCGAGTCAGGGGTTCTCTGAAGCTTTCTTT
12 | - | TRBJ1-4 | - | TRBV12-3/TRBV12-4 | CASRGEGKKLFF | TGTGCCAGCAGGGGGGAGGGGAAAAAACTGTTTTTT
16 | - | TRBJ1-2 | TRBD1 | TRBV10-3 | CAVSGQGALGNYGYTF | TGTGCCGTATCGGGACAGGGGGCTTTGGGAAACTATGGCTACACCTTC
14 | - | TRBJ1-1 | TRBD1 | TRBV5-1 | CASSPGTVNTEAFF | TGCGCCAGCAGCCCCGGGACAGTGAACACTGAAGCTTTCTTT
14 | - | TRBJ1-2 | TRBD1 | TRBV6-6 | CASSYSTGGDGYTF | TGTGCCAGCAGTTACTCGACAGGGGGCGACGGCTACACCTTC
12 | - | TRBJ1-1 | - | TRBV5-1 | CASRMGDTEAFF | TGCGCCAGCAGAATGGGCGACACTGAAGCTTTCTTT
14 | - | TRBJ2-7 | - | TRBV6-1 | CASSEPGNSYEQYF | TGTGCCAGCAGTGAACCCGGGAACTCCTACGAGCAGTACTTC
14 | - | TRBJ1-5 | - | TRBV5-1 | CASSLDVGDQPQHF | TGCGCCAGCAGCTTGGATGTGGGAGATCAGCCCCAGCATTTT
14 | - | TRBJ1-2 | - | TRBV19 | CASSLGHSNYGYTF | TGTGCCAGTAGTCTAGGACATTCTAACTATGGCTACACCTTC
14 | - | TRBJ2-7 | TRBD2 | TRBV23-1 | CAGKIAGGFTEQYF | TGCGCCGGAAAAATAGCGGGGGGTTTCACCGAGCAGTACTTC
13 | once | TRBJ1-1 | - | TRBV19 | CATRRKHGEEAFF | TGTGCCACTAGGCGTAAGCACGGGGAGGAAGCTTTCTTT
17 | - | TRBJ2-5 | TRBD1 | TRBV5-1 | CASSLSPGGRVQETQYF | TGCGCCAGCAGCTTGAGTCCAGGGGGACGCGTTCAAGAGACCCAGTACTTC
14 | - | TRBJ1-5 | - | TRBV6-5 | CASRDSSGAQPQHF | TGTGCCAGCAGAGACTCCTCGGGAGCTCAGCCCCAGCATTTT
15 | - | TRBJ1-2 | TRBD1 | TRBV6-5 | CASTSGQGGVYGYTF | TGTGCCAGCACGTCGGGACAGGGGGGTGTCTATGGCTACACCTTC
14 | - | TRBJ1-5 | - | TRBV6-1 | CASSEGGTRQPQHF | TGTGCCAGCAGTGAAGGCGGAACACGACAGCCCCAGCATTTT
14 | - | TRBJ1-6 | - | TRBV19 | CASSAIPRNSPLHF | TGTGCCAGTAGCGCCATCCCCCGGAATTCACCCCTCCACTTT
15 | - | TRBJ2-2 | TRBD1 | TRBV6-6 | CASSYGAGGGGELFF | TGTGCCAGCAGTTACGGCGCAGGGGGCGGAGGGGAGCTGTTTTTT
13 | - | TRBJ2-7 | - | TRBV5-1 | CASSLDRVYEQYF | TGCGCCAGCAGCTTGGACAGGGTCTACGAGCAGTACTTC
12 | once | TRBJ1-1 | - | TRBV12-3/TRBV12-4 | CASSLAGEGAFF | TGTGCCAGCAGTCTCGCGGGGGAGGGAGCTTTCTTT
13 | - | TRBJ2-7 | - | TRBV12-3/TRBV12-4 | CASSSGGVYEQYF | TGTGCCAGCAGTTCGGGGGGCGTGTACGAGCAGTACTTC
16 | - | TRBJ1-3 | - | TRBV5-1 | CASSVESQSSGNTIYF | TGCGCCAGCAGCGTAGAGTCCCAATCCTCTGGAAACACCATATATTTT
14 | - | TRBJ2-5 | TRBD1 | TRBV10-2 | CASSERQGLETQYF | TGCGCCAGCAGTGAGCGACAGGGATTAGAGACCCAGTACTTC
14 | - | TRBJ1-5 | TRBD1 | TRBV6-1 | CASSEAQGKQPQHF | TGTGCCAGCAGTGAAGCACAGGGGAAGCAGCCCCAGCATTTT
14 | - | TRBJ1-2 | - | TRBV14 | CASSHRQGTYGYTF | TGTGCCAGCAGCCACAGGCAGGGGACCTATGGCTACACCTTC
14 | - | TRBJ1-4 | - | TRBV5-4 | CASSLYGTDEKLFF | TGTGCCAGCAGCTTATACGGAACAGATGAAAAACTGTTTTTT
12 | - | TRBJ1-1 | - | TRBV5-5 | CASSWMAVEAFF | TGTGCCAGCAGCTGGATGGCGGTCGAAGCTTTCTTT
13 | - | TRBJ1-1 | - | TRBV30 | CAWSGQLNTEAFF | TGTGCCTGGAGTGGACAGTTGAACACTGAAGCTTTCTTT
14 | - | TRBJ2-2 | - | TRBV18 | CASSPPSLSGELFF | TGTGCCAGCTCACCACCTTCCCTCTCCGGGGAGCTGTTTTTT
15 | - | TRBJ1-4 | TRBD1 | TRBV2 | CASSADRGRGEKLFF | TGTGCCAGCAGTGCCGACAGGGGGCGCGGTGAAAAACTGTTTTTT
14 | - | TRBJ2-5 | - | TRBV29-1 | CSGQGAGAQETQYF | TGCAGCGGTCAAGGAGCAGGGGCCCAAGAGACCCAGTACTTC
15 | - | TRBJ1-1 | - | TRBV5-6 | CASSLAGGAGTEAFF | TGTGCCAGCAGCTTGGCTGGGGGGGCCGGCACTGAAGCTTTCTTT
16 | - | TRBJ1-2 | - | TRBV24-1 | CATGGEGGRINYGYTF | TGTGCCACCGGAGGGGAGGGGGGGCGCATCAACTATGGCTACACCTTC
14 | - | TRBJ1-2 | TRBD1 | TRBV9 | CASSPRTGTGGYTF | TGTGCCAGCAGCCCCCGGACAGGGACGGGTGGCTACACCTTC
12 | - | TRBJ1-4 | - | TRBV2 | CASAGLNEKLFF | TGTGCCAGCGCAGGGCTTAATGAAAAACTGTTTTTT
13 | - | TRBJ2-5 | TRBD1 | TRBV2 | CASSRQGQETQYF | TGTGCCAGCAGCAGACAGGGTCAAGAGACCCAGTACTTC
15 | - | TRBJ1-2 | - | TRBV6-6 | CASSYSGQGNYGYTF | TGTGCCAGCAGTTACTCGGGGCAGGGCAACTATGGCTACACCTTC
14 | - | TRBJ2-5 | TRBD1 | TRBV9 | CASSADRAQETQYF | TGTGCCAGCAGTGCGGACAGGGCTCAAGAGACCCAGTACTTC
16 | - | TRBJ1-1 | - | TRBV15 | CATSRAVREVYTEAFF | TGTGCCACCAGCAGAGCAGTCAGGGAAGTTTATACTGAAGCTTTCTTT
13 | once | TRBJ2-5 | TRBD2 | TRBV7-2 | CASSSSGRETQYF | TGTGCCAGCAGCTCTAGCGGGAGAGAGACCCAGTACTTC
11 | - | TRBJ2-2 | - | TRBV30 | CAWSGAAELFF | TGTGCCTGGAGTGGGGCCGCGGAGCTGTTTTTT
16 | - | TRBJ2-3 | TRBD2 | TRBV12-5 | CASGAPGLAGADTQYF | TGTGCTAGTGGTGCACCGGGACTAGCGGGGGCAGATACGCAGTATTTT